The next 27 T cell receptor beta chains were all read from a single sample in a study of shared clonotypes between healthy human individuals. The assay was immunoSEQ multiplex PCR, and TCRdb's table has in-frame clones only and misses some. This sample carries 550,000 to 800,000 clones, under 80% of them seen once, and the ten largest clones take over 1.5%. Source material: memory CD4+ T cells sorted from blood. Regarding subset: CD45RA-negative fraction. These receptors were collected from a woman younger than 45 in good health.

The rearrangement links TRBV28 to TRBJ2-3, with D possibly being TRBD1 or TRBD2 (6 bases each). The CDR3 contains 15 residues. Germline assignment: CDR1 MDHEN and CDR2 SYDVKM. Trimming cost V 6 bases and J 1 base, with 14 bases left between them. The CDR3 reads CASRGPGAGTDTQYF. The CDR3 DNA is TGTGCCAGCAGGGGCCCGGGGGCGGGCACAGATACGCAGTATTTT.

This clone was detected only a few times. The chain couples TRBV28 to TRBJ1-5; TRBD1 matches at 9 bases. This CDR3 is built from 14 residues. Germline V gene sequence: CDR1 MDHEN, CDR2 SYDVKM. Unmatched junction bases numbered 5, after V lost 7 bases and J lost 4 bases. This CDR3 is CASTAGQGNQPQHF. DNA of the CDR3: TGTGCCAGCACCGCCGGACAGGGGAATCAGCCCCAGCATTTT.

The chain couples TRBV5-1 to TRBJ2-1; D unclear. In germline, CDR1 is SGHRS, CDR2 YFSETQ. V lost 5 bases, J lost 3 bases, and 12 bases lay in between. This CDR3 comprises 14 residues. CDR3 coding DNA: TGCGCCAGCAGAGATGGGTGGGTCTACAATGAGCAGTTCTTC. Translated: CASRDGWVYNEQFF.

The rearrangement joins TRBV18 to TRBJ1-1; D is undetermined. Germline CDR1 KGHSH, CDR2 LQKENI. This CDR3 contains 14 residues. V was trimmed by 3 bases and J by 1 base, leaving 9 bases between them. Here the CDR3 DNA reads TGTGCCAGCTCACCCCCGGGCAGGAACACTGAAGCTTTCTTT. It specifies CASSPPGRNTEAFF.

Here the CDR3 reads CSARQKLTATGELFF. The CDR3 DNA reads TGCAGCGCCAGACAGAAGCTGACGGCCACCGGGGAGCTGTTTTTT. This chain joins TRBV29-1 and TRBJ2-2; D is perhaps TRBD1 (5 bases). Per the germline V gene, CDR1 is SQVTM and CDR2 is ANQGSEA. The CDR3 loop spans 15 amino acids. V lost 7 bases and J 4 bases, leaving 19 bases between the germline ends.

The DNA for the CDR3 is TGCGCCAGCAGCTTGTTGGGACAGACAGGCCGTAACTATGGCTACACCTTC. The encoded protein is CASSLLGQTGRNYGYTF. This sequence joins TRBV5-1 and TRBJ1-2; TRBD1 matches at 7 bases. Germline loops: CDR1 SGHRS, CDR2 YFSETQ. V was clipped by 1 base and J by 1 base; unmatched bases: 10. This CDR3 spans 17 amino acids.

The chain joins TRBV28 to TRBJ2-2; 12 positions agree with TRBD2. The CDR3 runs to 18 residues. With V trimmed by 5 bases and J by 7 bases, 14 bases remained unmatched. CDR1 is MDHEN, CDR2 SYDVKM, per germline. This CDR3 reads CASSEVGLAGVQGGELFF. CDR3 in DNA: TGTGCCAGCAGTGAGGTGGGACTAGCGGGTGTTCAGGGCGGGGAGCTGTTTTTT.

The CDR3 sequence: CASSPWGTGGDYEQYF. The CDR3 bases are TGTGCCAGCAGCCCATGGGGAACAGGGGGCGACTACGAGCAGTACTTC. The rearrangement links TRBV4-2 to TRBJ2-7; 9 bases align to TRBD1. This CDR3 has 16 amino acids. Germline V gene sequence: CDR1 LGHNA, CDR2 YNFKEQ. The V gene end was trimmed by 4 bases and the J gene end by 3 bases; junction bases not matched to a gene: 10.

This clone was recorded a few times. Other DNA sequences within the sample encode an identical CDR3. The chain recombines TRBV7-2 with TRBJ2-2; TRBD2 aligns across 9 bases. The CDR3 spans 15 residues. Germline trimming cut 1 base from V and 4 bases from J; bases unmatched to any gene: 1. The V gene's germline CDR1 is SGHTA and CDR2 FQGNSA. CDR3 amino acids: CASSLELAGTGELFF. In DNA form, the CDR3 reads TGTGCCAGCAGCTTAGAACTAGCGGGCACCGGGGAGCTGTTTTTT.

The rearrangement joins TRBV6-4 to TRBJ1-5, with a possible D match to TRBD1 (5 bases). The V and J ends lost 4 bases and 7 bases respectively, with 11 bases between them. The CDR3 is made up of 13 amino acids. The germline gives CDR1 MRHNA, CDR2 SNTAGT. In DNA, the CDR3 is TGTGCCAGCAGTGGTGGGGCCGGGCAGCCCCAGCATTTT. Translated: CASSGGAGQPQHF.

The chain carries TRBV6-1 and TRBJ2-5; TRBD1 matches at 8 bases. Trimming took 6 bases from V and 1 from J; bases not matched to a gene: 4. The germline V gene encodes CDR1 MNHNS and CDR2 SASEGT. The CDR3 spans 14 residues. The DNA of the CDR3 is TGTGCCAGCAGCTACAGGGGGGTCCAAGAGACCCAGTACTTC. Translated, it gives CASSYRGVQETQYF.

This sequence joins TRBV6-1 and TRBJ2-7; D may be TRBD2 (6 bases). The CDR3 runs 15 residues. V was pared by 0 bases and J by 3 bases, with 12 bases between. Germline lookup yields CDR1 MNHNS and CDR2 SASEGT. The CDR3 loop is CASSEAGGGRYEQYF. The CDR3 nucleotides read TGTGCCAGCAGTGAAGCGGGGGGAGGCCGCTACGAGCAGTACTTC.

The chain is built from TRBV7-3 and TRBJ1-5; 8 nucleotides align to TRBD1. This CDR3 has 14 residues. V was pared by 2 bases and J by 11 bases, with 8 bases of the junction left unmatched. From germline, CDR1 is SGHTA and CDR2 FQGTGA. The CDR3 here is CASSLGTGSGAQHF. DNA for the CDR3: TGTGCCAGCAGCTTAGGGACAGGTTCCGGAGCCCAGCATTTT.

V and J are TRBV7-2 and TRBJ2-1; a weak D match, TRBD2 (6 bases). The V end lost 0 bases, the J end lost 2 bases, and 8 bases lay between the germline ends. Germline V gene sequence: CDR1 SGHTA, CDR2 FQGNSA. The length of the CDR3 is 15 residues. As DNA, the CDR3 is TGTGCCAGCAGCTTAGCGGGAGGTGCCTACAATGAGCAGTTCTTC. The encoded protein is CASSLAGGAYNEQFF.

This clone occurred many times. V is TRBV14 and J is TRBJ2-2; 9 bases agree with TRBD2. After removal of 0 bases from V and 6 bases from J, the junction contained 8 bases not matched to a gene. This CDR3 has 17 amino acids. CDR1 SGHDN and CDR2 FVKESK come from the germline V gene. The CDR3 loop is CASSQDRIAGVAGELFF. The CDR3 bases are TGTGCCAGCAGCCAAGATCGGATAGCGGGAGTTGCCGGGGAGCTGTTTTTT.

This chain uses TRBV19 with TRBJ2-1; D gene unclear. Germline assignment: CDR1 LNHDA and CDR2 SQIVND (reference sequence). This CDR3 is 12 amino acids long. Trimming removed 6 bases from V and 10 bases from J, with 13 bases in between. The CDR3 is CASRPPVGEQFF. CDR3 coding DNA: TGTGCCAGTAGACCTCCGGTTGGCGAGCAGTTCTTC. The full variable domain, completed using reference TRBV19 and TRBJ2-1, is DGGITQSPKYLFRKEGQNVTLSCEQNLNHDAMYWYRQDPGQGLRLIYYSQIVNDFQKGDIAEGYSVSREKKESFPLTVTSAQKNPTAFYLCASRPPVGEQFFGPGTRLTVL.

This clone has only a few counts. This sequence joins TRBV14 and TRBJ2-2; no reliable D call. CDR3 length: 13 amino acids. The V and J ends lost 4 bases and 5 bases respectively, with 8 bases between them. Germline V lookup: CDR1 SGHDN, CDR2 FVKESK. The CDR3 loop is CASSRGRTGELFF. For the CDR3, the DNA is TGTGCCAGCAGCCGGGGTCGTACCGGGGAGCTGTTTTTT.

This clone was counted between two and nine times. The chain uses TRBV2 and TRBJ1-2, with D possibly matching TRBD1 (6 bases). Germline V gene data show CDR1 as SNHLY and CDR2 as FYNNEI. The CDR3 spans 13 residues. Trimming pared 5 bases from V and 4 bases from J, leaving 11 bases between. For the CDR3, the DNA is TGTGCCAGCAGTACACAGGGTGCCTATGGCTACACCTTC. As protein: CASSTQGAYGYTF.

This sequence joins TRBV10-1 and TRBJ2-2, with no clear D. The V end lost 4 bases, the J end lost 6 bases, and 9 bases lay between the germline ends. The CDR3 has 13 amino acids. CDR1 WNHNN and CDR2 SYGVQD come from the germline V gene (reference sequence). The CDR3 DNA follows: TGCGCCAGCAGTGCATACGTTGCCGGGGAGCTGTTTTTT. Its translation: CASSAYVAGELFF.

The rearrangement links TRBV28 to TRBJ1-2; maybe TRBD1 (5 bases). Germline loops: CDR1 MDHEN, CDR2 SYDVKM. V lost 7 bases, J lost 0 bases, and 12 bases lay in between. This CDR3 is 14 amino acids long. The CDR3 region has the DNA TGTGCCAGCAACCGTGCAGGGACTAACTATGGCTACACCTTC. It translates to CASNRAGTNYGYTF.

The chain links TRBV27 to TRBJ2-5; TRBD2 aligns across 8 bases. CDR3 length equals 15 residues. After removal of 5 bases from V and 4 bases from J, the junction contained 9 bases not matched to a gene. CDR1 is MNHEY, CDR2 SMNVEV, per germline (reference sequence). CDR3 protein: CASSQTGTSRETQYF. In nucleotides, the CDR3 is TGTGCCAGCAGTCAAACCGGGACTAGTCGAGAGACCCAGTACTTC.

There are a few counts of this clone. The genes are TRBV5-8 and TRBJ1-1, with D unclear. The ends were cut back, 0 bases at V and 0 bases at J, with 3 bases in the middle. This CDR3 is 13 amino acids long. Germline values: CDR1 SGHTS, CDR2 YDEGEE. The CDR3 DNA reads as TGTGCCAGCAGCTTGGACCTGAACACTGAAGCTTTCTTT. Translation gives CASSLDLNTEAFF.

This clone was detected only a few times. Written as DNA, the CDR3 is TGCGCCAGCAGCAAGCTTCTAGCGGACCAAGAGACCCAGTACTTC. It is translated as CASSKLLADQETQYF. V gene TRBV5-1 combines with J gene TRBJ2-5; TRBD2 aligns across 7 bases. The germline V gene encodes CDR1 SGHRS and CDR2 YFSETQ. Germline trimming cut 4 bases from V and 0 bases from J; bases unmatched to any gene: 6. The CDR3 sequence is 15 residues long.

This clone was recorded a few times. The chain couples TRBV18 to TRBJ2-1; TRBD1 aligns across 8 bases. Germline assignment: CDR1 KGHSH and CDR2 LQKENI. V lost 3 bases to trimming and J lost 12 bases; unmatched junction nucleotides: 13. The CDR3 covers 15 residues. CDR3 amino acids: CASSPDRDQKTGQFF. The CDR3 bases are TGTGCCAGCTCACCGGACAGGGACCAAAAAACGGGGCAGTTCTTC.

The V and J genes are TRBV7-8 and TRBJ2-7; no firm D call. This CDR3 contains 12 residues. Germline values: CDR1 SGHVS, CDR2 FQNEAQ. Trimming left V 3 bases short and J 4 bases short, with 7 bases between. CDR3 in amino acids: CASSFIVYEQYF. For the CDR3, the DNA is TGTGCCAGCAGCTTTATTGTTTACGAGCAGTACTTC.

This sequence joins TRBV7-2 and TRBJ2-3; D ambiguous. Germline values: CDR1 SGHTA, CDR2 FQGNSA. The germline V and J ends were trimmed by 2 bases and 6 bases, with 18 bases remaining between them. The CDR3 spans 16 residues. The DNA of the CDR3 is TGTGCCAGCAGCTTAAGGTCGGGTGCCGCCGTCGATACGCAGTATTTT. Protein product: CASSLRSGAAVDTQYF. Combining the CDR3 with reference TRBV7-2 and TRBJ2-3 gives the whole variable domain GAGVSQSPSNKVTEKGKDVELRCDPISGHTALYWYRQSLGQGLEFLIYFQGNSAPDKSGLPSDRFSAERTGGSVSTLTIQRTQQEDSAVYLCASSLRSGAAVDTQYFGPGTRLTVL.

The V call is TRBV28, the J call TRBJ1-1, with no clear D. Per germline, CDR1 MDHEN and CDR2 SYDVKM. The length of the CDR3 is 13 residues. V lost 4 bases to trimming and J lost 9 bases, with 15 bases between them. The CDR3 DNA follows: TGTGCCAGCAGTTCCACGGCGAGGCCCAAAGCTTTCTTT. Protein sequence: CASSSTARPKAFF.